These 17 T cell receptor beta chains originate from one sample sequenced in a study of blood T cell repertoires in COVID-19. Profiling relied on immunoSEQ multiplex PCR, and the TCRdb table lists in-frame clones only, not all of them. This sample has approximately 670,000 clones; 90% occur once, and the top ten carry roughly 0.25%. Input material: peripheral blood. All receptors come from a woman between 18 and 30 years old with acute or convalescent COVID-19.

The chain recombines TRBV19 with TRBJ2-5; 7 bases match TRBD1. V was clipped by 0 bases and J by 5 bases; unmatched bases: 6. CDR1 is LNHDA and CDR2 is SQIVND in the germline V gene (reference sequence). This CDR3 region has 15 residues. In DNA form, the CDR3 reads TGTGCCAGTAGTATAGATCGACAGGGATGGGAGACCCAGTACTTC. Protein: CASSIDRQGWETQYF. The variable domain in full, completed from reference TRBV19 and TRBJ2-5, reads DGGITQSPKYLFRKEGQNVTLSCEQNLNHDAMYWYRQDPGQGLRLIYYSQIVNDFQKGDIAEGYSVSREKKESFPLTVTSAQKNPTAFYLCASSIDRQGWETQYFGPGTRLLVL.

This chain joins TRBV3-1 (or the pseudogene TRBV3-2) and TRBJ1-3; D perhaps matches TRBD1 (5 bases). Trimming removed 0 bases from V and 0 bases from J, with 18 bases in between. Germline CDR1 reads LGHDT; CDR2 reads YNNKEL (reference sequence). This CDR3 is built from 19 residues. In DNA form, the CDR3 reads TGTGCCAGCAGCCAAGATCTTAGTAGGGACGGGAGCTCTGGAAACACCATATATTTT. It encodes CASSQDLSRDGSSGNTIYF.

The chain links TRBV30 to TRBJ1-2; D is perhaps TRBD1 (5 bases). Looked up from germline, CDR1 is GTSNPN and CDR2 is SVGIG (reference sequence). V gave up 4 bases and J gave up 2 bases, with 20 bases separating them. CDR3 length: 16 amino acids. CDR3 in amino acids: CAWTDLFRDLNYGYTF. In DNA form, the CDR3 reads TGTGCCTGGACGGATCTTTTCAGGGATTTGAACTATGGCTACACCTTC.

The chain employs TRBV27 and TRBJ1-1; the D is unclear. Germline CDR1 MNHEY, CDR2 SMNVEV (reference sequence). The CDR3 length is 13 residues. Trimming shortened V by 7 bases and J by 3 bases, and 12 bases separated the two germline ends. The CDR3 DNA sequence: TGTGCCAGCAAGCGGCAGGCGGACACTGAAGCTTTCTTT. It is translated as CASKRQADTEAFF.

This chain joins TRBV3-1 (or the pseudogene TRBV3-2) and TRBJ1-5; 7 nucleotides match TRBD1. The CDR3 totals 16 residues. Losses at the gene ends were 2 bases for V and 6 bases for J; bases not matched to a gene: 10. Per the germline V gene, CDR1 is LGHDT and CDR2 is YNNKEL (reference sequence). CDR3 in DNA: TGTGCCAGCAGCCAATCAGACAGGGTCTTAGGTCAGCCCCAGCATTTT. This codes for CASSQSDRVLGQPQHF.

This clone was recorded once. The DNA for the CDR3 is TGTGCCAGCAGTTTCTTGGGCCCGACAGGGAAGGTTGAAGCTTTCTTT. This gives the protein CASSFLGPTGKVEAFF. This rearrangement joins TRBV27 to TRBJ1-1, with 7 bases matching TRBD1. The CDR3 contains 16 residues. Germline CDR1 MNHEY, CDR2 SMNVEV (reference sequence). The V and J ends lost 3 bases and 7 bases, in that order; junction bases with no gene match: 14.

The rearrangement joins TRBV11-2 to TRBJ1-6; TRBD1 matches at 7 bases. Trimming took 5 bases from V and 9 from J; bases not matched to a gene: 13. The CDR3 contains 16 residues. Germline CDR1 reads SGHAT; CDR2 reads FQNNGV. This CDR3 is CASSLWTGGPASPLHF. In nucleotides, the CDR3 is TGTGCCAGCAGCCTATGGACAGGAGGTCCCGCTTCACCCCTCCACTTT.

The chain recombines TRBV20-1 with TRBJ1-2, with D unclear. Trimming took off 6 bases at V and 1 base at J, with 3 bases between the two ends. The germline V gene has CDR1 DFQATT and CDR2 SNEGSKA (reference sequence). The CDR3 length is 10 residues. CDR3 region: CSAHNYGYTF. The DNA for the CDR3 is TGCAGTGCCCATAACTATGGCTACACCTTC.

The chain links TRBV2 to TRBJ2-7, with TRBD1 matching 9 bases. V gave up 6 bases and J gave up 1 base; unmatched junction bases: 16. The germline gives CDR1 SNHLY, CDR2 FYNNEI. This CDR3 has 18 residues. The CDR3 sequence is CASRPVPGQGPVSYEQYF. DNA for the CDR3: TGTGCCAGCAGACCAGTCCCGGGACAGGGACCGGTGTCCTACGAGCAGTACTTC. Based on the CDR3 plus reference TRBV2 and TRBJ2-7, the full variable domain is EPEVTQTPSHQVTQMGQEVILRCVPISNHLYFYWYRQILGQKVEFLVSFYNNEISEKSEIFDDQFSVERPDGSNFTLKIRSTKLEDSAMYFCASRPVPGQGPVSYEQYFGPGTRLTVT.

This chain links TRBV11-2 with TRBJ1-2, with D perhaps matching TRBD1 (5 bases). CDR1 and CDR2 from the germline V gene are SGHAT and FQNNGV. V lost 4 bases and J lost 3, with 18 bases in between. The length of the CDR3 is 16 residues. The CDR3 DNA reads TGTGCCAGCAGCTCTATCACCGGGGGGAGGTACTATGGCTACACCTTC. Amino acids: CASSSITGGRYYGYTF.

J is TRBJ1-2 and V is TRBV6-1, with D maybe TRBD1 (5 bases). This CDR3 contains 13 residues. CDR1 MNHNS and CDR2 SASEGT come from the germline V gene. Trimming removed 3 bases from V and 6 bases from J, with 11 bases in between. In nucleotides, the CDR3 is TGTGCCAGCAGTGACAGGGTCAAGGATGGCTACACCTTC. Protein: CASSDRVKDGYTF.

V and J are TRBV7-8 and TRBJ2-7, with TRBD2 as a possible D gene (6 bases). The V gene's germline CDR1 is SGHVS and CDR2 FQNEAQ. Trimming removed 4 bases at V and 4 bases at J, with 8 bases between. This CDR3 comprises 12 residues. In DNA form, the CDR3 reads TGTGCCAGCAGCTCCGGGAGATACGAGCAGTACTTC. Amino acid sequence: CASSSGRYEQYF.

This clone was seen a handful of times. One junction end disagrees with the germline gene, perhaps due to a read error. This chain links TRBV11-2 with TRBJ2-7; 9 nucleotides align to TRBD1. Germline values: CDR1 SGHAT, CDR2 FQNNGV. This CDR3 has 11 amino acids. The chain's CDR3 is CASSPGQGRDF. The CDR3 bases are TGTGCCAGCAGCCCGGGACAGGGTAGGGACTTC.

This clone was found a few times. The chain couples TRBV29-1 to TRBJ2-1, with D hard to call. CDR1 is SQVTM, CDR2 ANQGSEA, per germline. The CDR3 is made up of 12 amino acids. V lost 7 bases, J lost 4 bases, and 11 bases lay in between. CDR3 coding DNA: TGCAGCGGTGGGCAGCCGTACAATGAGCAGTTCTTC. As protein: CSGGQPYNEQFF.

V usage is TRBV7-9 and J usage is TRBJ2-7; TRBD2 agrees at 10 bases. CDR1 is SEHNR, CDR2 FQNEAQ, per germline (reference sequence). This CDR3 region has 15 residues. With 3 bases clipped from V and 6 bases from J, the junction kept 8 bases outside the gene matches. The CDR3 DNA reads as TGTGCCAGCAGCTTTGGGGCTAGCGGGGGTCCCGAGCAGTACTTC. This encodes CASSFGASGGPEQYF.

This chain joins TRBV19 and TRBJ1-5; 8 bases are a match to TRBD1. The CDR3 spans 16 residues. CDR1 is LNHDA and CDR2 is SQIVND in the germline V gene (reference sequence). Trimming took 7 bases from V and 9 from J; bases not matched to a gene: 17. This chain's CDR3 is CASTNPDRAVAPPQHF. DNA for the CDR3: TGTGCCAGTACCAACCCGGACAGGGCGGTGGCTCCGCCCCAGCATTTT.

This chain joins TRBV4-1 and TRBJ2-7; D possibly corresponds to TRBD2 (5 bases). Trimming cost V 0 bases and J 6 bases, with 15 bases left between them. Germline V CDR1 and CDR2: MGHRA, YSYEKL. This CDR3 comprises 15 residues. This CDR3 is CASSQDHAGRGEQYF. The CDR3 DNA follows: TGCGCCAGCAGCCAAGATCACGCCGGACGGGGCGAGCAGTACTTC.